This T cell receptor beta chain was sequenced for a study of control samples from healthy donors and cancer patients (dated by TCRdb to 2019 to 2021). As concerns this clone: What this receptor recognizes is not known. One base away there is no much larger clone; base qualities are not given.

Receptors were amplified or captured by the immunoSEQ multiplex PCR assay. TCRdb took over this immuneACCESS table, retaining in-frame rearrangements with V and J assigned. Such tables are incomplete; in checked studies, under half of the missing clones stem from an unresolved V gene, and the remainder is unexplained. The sample data list 140,000 to 150,000 clones, and about nine tenths of these were observed just once. The ten top clones hold about 3.2% of the sample. Sequencing was done on a sample of blood. The receptor's source is a man aged 25 to 40 in good health.

The CDR3 protein sequence reads: CASSYSLGTGAFF. At the DNA level, the sequence is TGTGCCAGCAGTTACTCCCTCGGGACAGGCGCTTTCTTT. The rearranged chain carries TRBV6-5 and TRBJ1-1; 8 central nucleotides agree with TRBD1. V lost 0 bases and J lost 11 bases, and the count of bases not matched to a germline gene is 5. CDR1 MNHEY and CDR2 SVGAGI are derived from the germline V gene. Counted from cysteine to phenylalanine, this CDR3 has 13 amino acids. The entry retains the CDR3 DNA only, 39 bases that are in frame from base 1.